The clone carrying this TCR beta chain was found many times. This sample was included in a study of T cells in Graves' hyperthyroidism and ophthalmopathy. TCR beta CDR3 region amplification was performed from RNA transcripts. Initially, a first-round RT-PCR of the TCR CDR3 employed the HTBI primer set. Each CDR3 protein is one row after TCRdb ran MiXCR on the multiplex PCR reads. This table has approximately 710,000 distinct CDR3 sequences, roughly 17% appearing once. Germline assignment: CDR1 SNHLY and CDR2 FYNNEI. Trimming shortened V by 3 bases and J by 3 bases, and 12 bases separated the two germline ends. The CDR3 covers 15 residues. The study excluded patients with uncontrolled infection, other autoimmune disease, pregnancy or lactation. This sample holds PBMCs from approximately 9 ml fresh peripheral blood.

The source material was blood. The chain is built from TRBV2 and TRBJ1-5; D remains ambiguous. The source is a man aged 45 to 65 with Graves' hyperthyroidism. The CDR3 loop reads CASSESSSPNQPQHF. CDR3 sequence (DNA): TGTGCCAGCAGTGAGAGCTCAAGTCCCAATCAGCCCCAGCATTTT.